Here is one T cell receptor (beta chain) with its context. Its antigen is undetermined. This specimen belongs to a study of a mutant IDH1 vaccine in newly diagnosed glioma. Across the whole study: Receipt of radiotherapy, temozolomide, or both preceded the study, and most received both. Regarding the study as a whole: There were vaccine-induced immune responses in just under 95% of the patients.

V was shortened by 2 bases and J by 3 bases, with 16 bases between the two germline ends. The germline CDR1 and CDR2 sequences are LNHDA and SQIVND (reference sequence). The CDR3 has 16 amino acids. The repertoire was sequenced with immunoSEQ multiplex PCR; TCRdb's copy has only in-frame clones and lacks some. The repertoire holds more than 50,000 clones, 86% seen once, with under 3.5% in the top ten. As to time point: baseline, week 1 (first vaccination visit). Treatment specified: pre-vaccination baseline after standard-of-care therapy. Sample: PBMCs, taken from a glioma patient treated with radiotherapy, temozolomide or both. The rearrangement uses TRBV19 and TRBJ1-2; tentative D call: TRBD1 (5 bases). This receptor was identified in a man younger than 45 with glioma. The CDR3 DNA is TGTGCCAGTAGTATAAAGGGGCAGGGCGATGACTATGGCTACACCTTC. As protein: CASSIKGQGDDYGYTF.